Only one count was recorded for the clone carrying this TCR beta chain. The antigen is undetermined. Generated by immunoSEQ multiplex PCR, the TCRdb table keeps only in-frame clones and is missing some. The sample has around 130,000 clones, roughly 92% seen once. The entry originates in a study of graft-versus-host responses after intestinal transplantation. Study details: All recipients were given anti-thymocyte globulin induction, and tacrolimus and steroids were then administered for around three years.

Germline V gene lookup returns CDR1 SGHRS and CDR2 YFSETQ. Trimming pared 3 bases from V and 3 bases from J, leaving 12 bases between. The CDR3 totals 14 residues. Study conclusions and caveats: Recipient marrow contained GvH clones, some of which appeared first in ileum or blood.

The chain is built from TRBV5-1 and TRBJ2-5; tentatively, D is TRBD1 (6 bases). The input for sequencing was unstimulated CD4+ T cells sorted from spleen or lymph node cells, taken before intestinal transplant. The clonotype comes from a human donor who received an intestinal transplant. This CDR3 is CASSSGERKETQYF. The CDR3 nucleotides read TGCGCCAGCAGCTCAGGGGAGAGGAAAGAGACCCAGTACTTC.